These T cell receptor beta chains were read from a single sample in a study of shared clonotypes between healthy human individuals. Only in-frame clones appear in the TCRdb table, and some are missing; sequencing was by immunoSEQ multiplex PCR. The data contain some 1,400,000 clones, around 97% of them singletons. Specimen: naive CD4+ T cells sorted from blood. All receptors derive from a young man in good health. Both conserved end residues are part of each CDR3. D genes are given only for firm matches. Clone size is not always given. Where it is, it says once, few, many or a class for expanded clones.

TRBD1,TRBV27,TRBJ1-5,.,CASTPRGGQSNQPQHF,TGTGCCAGCACCCCCCGGGGGGGACAGTCCAATCAGCCCCAGCATTTT
.,TRBV10-3,TRBJ2-7,.,CAISDLFEQYF,TGTGCCATCAGTGATTTGTTCGAGCAGTACTTC
.,TRBV7-2,TRBJ2-7,.,CATSRKHSAYEQYF,TGTGCCACCTCCCGGAAGCATAGTGCCTACGAGCAGTACTTC
TRBD2,TRBV5-1,TRBJ2-7,.,CASSKTSGSYEQYF,TGCGCCAGCAGCAAGACTAGCGGGAGTTACGAGCAGTACTTC
TRBD1,TRBV6-5,TRBJ1-1,.,CASSRRDSMNTEAFF,TGTGCCAGCAGCCGCCGGGACAGCATGAACACTGAAGCTTTCTTT
TRBD2,TRBV12-5,TRBJ2-1,.,CASGSLGGRANEQFF,TGTGCTAGTGGTTCACTCGGCGGGAGGGCCAATGAGCAGTTCTTC
TRBD2,TRBV29-1,TRBJ2-7,.,CSVDTSGRAGEQYF,TGCAGCGTGGATACTAGCGGGAGAGCAGGCGAGCAGTACTTC
.,TRBV18,TRBJ2-2,.,CASSPLPPRGSNTGELFF,TGTGCCAGCTCACCACTCCCCCCCAGGGGTTCGAACACCGGGGAGCTGTTTTTT
TRBD2,TRBV7-9,TRBJ2-5,.,CASSLYQLAGVAETQYF,TGTGCCAGCAGCTTATATCAACTAGCGGGAGTCGCAGAGACCCAGTACTTC
.,TRBV29-1,TRBJ1-1,.,CSVKNRPNTEAFF,TGCAGCGTTAAAAACAGGCCGAACACTGAAGCTTTCTTT
TRBD2,TRBV27,TRBJ2-2,once,CASSLTAGVNGELFF,TGTGCCAGCAGTTTAACGGCGGGAGTCAACGGGGAGCTGTTTTTT
TRBD1,TRBV29-1,TRBJ1-3,.,CSVGTGGSGNTIYF,TGCAGCGTGGGTACAGGGGGCTCTGGAAACACCATATATTTT
.,TRBV9,TRBJ1-2,.,CASSPGRVDTYGYTF,TGTGCCAGCAGCCCCGGGAGGGTGGATACCTATGGCTACACCTTC
.,TRBV6-4,TRBJ1-2,.,CASSESGRGYGYTF,TGTGCCAGCAGTGAATCAGGAAGGGGTTATGGCTACACCTTC
TRBD1,TRBV11-3,TRBJ2-7,.,CASSRRQGAIYEQYF,TGTGCCAGCAGCCGCAGACAGGGGGCGATCTACGAGCAGTACTTC
.,TRBV2,TRBJ1-2,.,CASTQYRASLSHGYTF,TGTGCCAGTACTCAATACAGGGCCAGCCTGAGTCATGGCTACACCTTC
.,TRBV9,TRBJ2-2,once,CASSPNTGELFF,TGTGCCAGCAGCCCGAACACCGGGGAGCTGTTTTTT